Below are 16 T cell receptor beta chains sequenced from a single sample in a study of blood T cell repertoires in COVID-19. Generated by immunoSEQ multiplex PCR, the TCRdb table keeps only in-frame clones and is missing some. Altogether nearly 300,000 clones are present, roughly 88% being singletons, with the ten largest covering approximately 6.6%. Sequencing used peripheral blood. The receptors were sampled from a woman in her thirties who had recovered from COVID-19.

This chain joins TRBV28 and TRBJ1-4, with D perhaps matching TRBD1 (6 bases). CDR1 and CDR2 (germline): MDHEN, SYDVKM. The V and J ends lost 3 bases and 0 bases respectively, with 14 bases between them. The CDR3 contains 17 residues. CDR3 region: CASSLSGGLATNEKLFF. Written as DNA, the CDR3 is TGTGCCAGCAGTTTGAGCGGGGGCCTTGCAACTAATGAAAAACTGTTTTTT.

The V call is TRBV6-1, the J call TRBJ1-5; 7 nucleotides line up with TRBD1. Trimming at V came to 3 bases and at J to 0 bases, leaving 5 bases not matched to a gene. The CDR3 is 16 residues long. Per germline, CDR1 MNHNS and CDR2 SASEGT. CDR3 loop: CASSDPGQVSNQPQHF. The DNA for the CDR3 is TGTGCCAGCAGTGACCCTGGACAGGTTAGCAATCAGCCCCAGCATTTT.

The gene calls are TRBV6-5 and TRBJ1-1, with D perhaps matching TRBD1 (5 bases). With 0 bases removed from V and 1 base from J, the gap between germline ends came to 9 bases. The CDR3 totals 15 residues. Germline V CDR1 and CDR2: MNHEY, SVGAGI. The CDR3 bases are TGTGCCAGCAGTTACTCGCGTAGGGGGAACACTGAAGCTTTCTTT. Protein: CASSYSRRGNTEAFF.

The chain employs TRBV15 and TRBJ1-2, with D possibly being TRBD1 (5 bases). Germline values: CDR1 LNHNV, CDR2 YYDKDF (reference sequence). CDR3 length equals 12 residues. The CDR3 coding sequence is TGTAAGAGCAGCAGGGATAACTATGGCTACACCTTC. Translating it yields CKSSRDNYGYTF.

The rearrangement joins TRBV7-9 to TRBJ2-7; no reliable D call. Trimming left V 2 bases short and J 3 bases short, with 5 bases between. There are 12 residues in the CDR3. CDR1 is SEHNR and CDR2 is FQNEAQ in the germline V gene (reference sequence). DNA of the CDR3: TGTGCCAGCAGCTTAACGGTCTACGAGCAGTACTTC. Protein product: CASSLTVYEQYF.

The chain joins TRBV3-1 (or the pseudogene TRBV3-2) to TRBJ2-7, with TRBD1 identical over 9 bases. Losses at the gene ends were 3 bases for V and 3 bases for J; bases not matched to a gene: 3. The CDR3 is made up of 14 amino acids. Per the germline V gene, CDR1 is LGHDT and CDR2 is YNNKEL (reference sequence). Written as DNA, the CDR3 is TGTGCCAGCAGCCAGCCGGGACAGGGCTACGAGCAGTACTTC. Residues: CASSQPGQGYEQYF.

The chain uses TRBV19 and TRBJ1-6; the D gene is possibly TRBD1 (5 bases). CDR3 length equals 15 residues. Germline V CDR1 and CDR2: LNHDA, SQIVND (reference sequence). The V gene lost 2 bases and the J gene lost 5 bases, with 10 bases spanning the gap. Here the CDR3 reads CASSILGGDNSPLHF. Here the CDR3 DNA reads TGTGCCAGTAGTATATTAGGAGGGGATAATTCACCCCTCCACTTT.

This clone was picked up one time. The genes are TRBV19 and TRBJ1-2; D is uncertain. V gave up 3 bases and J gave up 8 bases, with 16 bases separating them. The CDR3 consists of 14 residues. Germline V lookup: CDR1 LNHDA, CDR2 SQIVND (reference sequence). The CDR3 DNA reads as TGTGCCAGTAGTATCCTCACTGAAGTTTACGGCTACACCTTC. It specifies CASSILTEVYGYTF.

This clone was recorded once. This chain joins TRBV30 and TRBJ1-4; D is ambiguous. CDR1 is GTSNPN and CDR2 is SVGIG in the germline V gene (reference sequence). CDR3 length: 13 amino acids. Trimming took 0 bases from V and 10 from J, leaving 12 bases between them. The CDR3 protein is CAWSVPGDGKLFF. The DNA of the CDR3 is TGTGCCTGGAGTGTACCGGGAGACGGAAAACTGTTTTTT.

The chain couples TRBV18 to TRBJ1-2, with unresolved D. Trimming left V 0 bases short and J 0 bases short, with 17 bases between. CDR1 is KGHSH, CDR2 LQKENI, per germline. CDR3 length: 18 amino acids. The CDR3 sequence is CASSPPAGAPHANYGYTF. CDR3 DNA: TGTGCCAGCTCACCACCGGCAGGTGCCCCTCATGCTAACTATGGCTACACCTTC. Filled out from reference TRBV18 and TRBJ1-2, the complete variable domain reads NAGVMQNPRHLVRRRGQEARLRCSPMKGHSHVYWYRQLPEEGLKFMVYLQKENIIDESGMPKERFSAEFPKEGPSILRIQQVVRGDSAAYFCASSPPAGAPHANYGYTFGSGTRLTVV.

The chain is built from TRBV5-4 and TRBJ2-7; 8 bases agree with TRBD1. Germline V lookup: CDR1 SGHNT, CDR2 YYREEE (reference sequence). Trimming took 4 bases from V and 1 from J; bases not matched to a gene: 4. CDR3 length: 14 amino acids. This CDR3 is CASSRGTGSYEQYF. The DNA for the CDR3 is TGTGCCAGCAGCCGCGGGACAGGTTCCTACGAGCAGTACTTC.

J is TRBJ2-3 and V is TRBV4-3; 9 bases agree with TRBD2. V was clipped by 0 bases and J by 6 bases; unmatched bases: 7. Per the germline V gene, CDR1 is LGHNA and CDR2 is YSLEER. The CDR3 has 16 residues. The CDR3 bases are TGCGCCAGCAGCCAAGAGGGGCGGGGGGGCCCCGATACGCAGTATTTT. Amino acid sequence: CASSQEGRGGPDTQYF.

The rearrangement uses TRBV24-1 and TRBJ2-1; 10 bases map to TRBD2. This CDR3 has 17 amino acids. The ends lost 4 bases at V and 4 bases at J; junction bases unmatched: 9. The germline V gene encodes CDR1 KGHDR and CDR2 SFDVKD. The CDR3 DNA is TGTGCCACCAGTGACCCCCAAGCGGGGGGGAATTACAATGAGCAGTTCTTC. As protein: CATSDPQAGGNYNEQFF.

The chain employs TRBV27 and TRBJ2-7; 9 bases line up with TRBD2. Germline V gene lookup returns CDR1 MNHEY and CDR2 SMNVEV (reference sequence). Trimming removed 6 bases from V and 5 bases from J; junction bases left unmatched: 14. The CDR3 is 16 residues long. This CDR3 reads CASSPRGASGVHEQYF. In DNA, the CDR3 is TGTGCCAGCAGCCCCCGGGGAGCTAGCGGGGTCCACGAGCAGTACTTC.

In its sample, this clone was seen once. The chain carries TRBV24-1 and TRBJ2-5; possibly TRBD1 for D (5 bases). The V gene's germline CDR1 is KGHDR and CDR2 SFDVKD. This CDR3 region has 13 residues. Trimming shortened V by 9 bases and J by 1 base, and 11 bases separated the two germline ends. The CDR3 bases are TGTGCCACCGCAGACAGTTCCCAAGAGACCCAGTACTTC. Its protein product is CATADSSQETQYF.

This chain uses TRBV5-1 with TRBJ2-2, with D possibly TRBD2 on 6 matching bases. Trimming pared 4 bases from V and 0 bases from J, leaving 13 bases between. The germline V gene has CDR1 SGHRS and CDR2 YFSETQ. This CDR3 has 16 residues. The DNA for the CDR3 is TGCGCCAGCAGCCGTTTCGGGGGAACGAACACCGGGGAGCTGTTTTTT. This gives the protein CASSRFGGTNTGELFF.